This TCR beta chain is drawn from a study of blood T cell repertoires in COVID-19. On the study more broadly: Donors in the United States, Italy and Spain gave samples during acute or convalescent COVID-19. PBMCs, B-cell-depleted T cells, or T cells were the source of the cDNA or gDNA that made up the material.

The authors' processing: Nucleated cell counts were estimated from reference gene primer amplification. Method: immunoSEQ multiplex PCR; TCRdb's copy keeps in-frame clones and lacks some. V, J and clone size are taken as reported in that table, and D and trimming were inferred from the DNA itself. The table includes tens of thousands of clones, approximately 80% detected once. Patients of the Seattle cohort, enrolled during active infection, were followed longitudinally. The CDR3 runs 16 residues. Trimming shortened V by 4 bases and J by 0 bases, and 10 bases separated the two germline ends. Germline assignment: CDR1 LNHDA and CDR2 SQIVND (reference sequence).

The source is a man aged 55 to 70 with COVID-19, enrolled during active disease. Specimen: peripheral blood. The V gene is TRBV19, the J gene TRBJ2-6; tentatively, D is TRBD1 (5 bases). The CDR3 region is CASSRGLASGANVLTF. CDR3 bases: TGTGCCAGTAGTAGGGGCCTGGCCTCTGGGGCCAACGTCCTGACTTTC.